These T cell receptor beta chains were read from a single sample in a study of blood T cells in healthy people across ages. TCRdb redid the calling of the 5' RACE reads with MiXCR, one entry per CDR3 protein. Of over 1,500,000 distinct CDR3 sequences in the sample, 49% were seen once. Sample: blood. The receptors originated from a woman between 40 and 55 years old in good health. Each CDR3 is given with its conserved first and last residue. The order of the fields is D gene, V gene, J gene, clone size, CDR3 protein, CDR3 DNA. D genes are given only for firm matches. Clone size is stated in some rows and not others, as once, few, many or a class when expanded.

>NA|TRBV7-2|TRBJ2-7|few
CASRIGQGSPVEQYF
TGTGCCAGCAGGATAGGGCAGGGTAGTCCCGTCGAGCAGTACTTC
>TRBD2|TRBV28|TRBJ2-7|once
CASRTQRGAPYEQYF
TGTGCCAGCAGGACTCAGCGGGGGGCCCCCTACGAGCAGTACTTC
>NA|TRBV29-1|TRBJ1-1|NA
CRVGESSMNTEAFF
TGCAGGGTTGGGGAGAGTTCTATGAACACTGAAGCTTTCTTT
>NA|TRBV20-1|TRBJ2-7|NA
CSASTSPGEQYF
TGCAGTGCCAGCACTAGTCCGGGGGAGCAGTACTTC
>NA|TRBV28|TRBJ2-5|few
CASSLWTDSVQETQYF
TGTGCCAGCAGTCTTTGGACAGATAGCGTACAAGAGACCCAGTACTTC
>NA|TRBV15|TRBJ2-7|few
CATSREGPRGQYF
TGTGCCACCAGCAGAGAGGGTCCGAGGGGGCAGTACTTC
>NA|TRBV11-1|TRBJ2-7|NA
CASSLGSVGIDYEQYF
TGTGCCAGCAGCTTAGGTAGCGTGGGCATAGACTACGAGCAGTACTTC
>NA|TRBV29-1|TRBJ2-5|many
CSVGRGETQYF
TGCAGCGTTGGAAGGGGGGAGACCCAGTACTTC
>NA|TRBV4-1|TRBJ1-4|NA
CASSQDGAGVGEKLFF
TGCGCCAGCAGCCAAGATGGGGCAGGGGTTGGAGAAAAACTGTTTTTT
>TRBD1|TRBV28|TRBJ2-7|NA
CASRLRGQGSYEQYF
TGTGCCAGCAGGCTTCGAGGACAGGGATCCTACGAGCAGTACTTC
>TRBD2|TRBV7-2|TRBJ2-7|few
CASRIAGSGYEQYF
TGTGCCAGCAGGATAGCGGGGTCCGGGTACGAGCAGTACTTC
>NA|TRBV6-2/TRBV6-3|TRBJ2-5|few
CASSYASKQETQYF
TGTGCCAGCAGTTACGCGTCCAAGCAAGAGACCCAGTACTTC
>NA|TRBV28|TRBJ2-1|NA
CASCSVGRGQDEQFF
TGTGCCAGCTGCTCCGTAGGGAGGGGGCAGGATGAGCAGTTCTTC
>TRBD2|TRBV10-3|TRBJ2-3|NA
CAISGAGRGSTDTQYF
TGTGCCATCAGTGGAGCAGGGCGGGGGAGCACAGATACGCAGTATTTT
>NA|TRBV6-5|TRBJ2-1|few
CASSTISSYNEQFF
TGTGCCAGCAGTACCATTAGCTCCTACAATGAGCAGTTCTTC
>TRBD1|TRBV7-3|TRBJ2-1|NA
CASSLIGAGGSYNEQFF
TGTGCCAGCAGCTTAATTGGGGCAGGGGGCTCCTACAATGAGCAGTTCTTC
>NA|TRBV25-1|TRBJ2-5|NA
CASSSLGEETQYF
TGTGCCAGCAGTTCGCTAGGGGAAGAGACCCAGTACTTC
>NA|TRBV12-3/TRBV12-4|TRBJ1-2|NA
CASSILRGYTF
TGTGCCAGCAGCATACTTCGCGGCTACACCTTC
>NA|TRBV29-1|TRBJ2-1|many
CSVALNEQFF
TGCAGCGTTGCTCTTAATGAGCAGTTCTTC
>NA|TRBV24-1|TRBJ2-7|NA
CATSDFNEQYF
TGTGCCACCAGTGATTTCAACGAGCAGTACTTC
>NA|TRBV28|TRBJ2-5|NA
CASRNQRRDETQYF
TGTGCCAGCAGAAACCAAAGACGGGATGAGACCCAGTACTTC
>TRBD1|TRBV29-1|TRBJ1-2|NA
CSVEGQLMSGYTF
TGCAGCGTTGAGGGACAGCTGATGTCCGGCTACACCTTC
>NA|TRBV5-1|TRBJ2-7|few
CASSPATRYEQYF
TGCGCCAGCAGCCCAGCAACACGCTACGAGCAGTACTTC
>TRBD2|TRBV6-5|TRBJ2-5|few
CASSYGGGEETQYF
TGTGCCAGCAGTTACGGCGGGGGGGAAGAGACCCAGTACTTC
>NA|TRBV7-2|TRBJ2-5|NA
CASSSRGYGRETQYF
TGTGCCAGCAGTTCCCGGGGATATGGGCGGGAGACCCAGTACTTC
>NA|TRBV29-1|TRBJ2-5|few
CSVEGFGQLQETQYF
TGCAGCGTTGAGGGTTTCGGACAGCTCCAAGAGACCCAGTACTTC
>NA|TRBV5-1|TRBJ2-3|few
CASSWAVGTDTQYF
TGCGCCAGCAGCTGGGCGGTGGGCACAGATACGCAGTATTTT
>NA|TRBV12-3/TRBV12-4|TRBJ2-3|NA
CASSFLREVDTQYF
TGTGCCAGCAGTTTTTTAAGGGAAGTCGATACGCAGTATTTT
>NA|TRBV5-4|TRBJ1-2|NA
CASSPVGYGYTF
TGTGCCAGCAGCCCCGTGGGATATGGCTACACCTTC
>TRBD1|TRBV6-5|TRBJ2-5|few
CASSLGGSTKETQYF
TGTGCCAGCAGTTTAGGGGGCAGTACAAAAGAGACCCAGTACTTC
>NA|TRBV28|TRBJ2-5|few
CASSPPRGFEGETQYF
TGTGCCAGCAGTCCCCCCAGGGGTTTCGAGGGGGAGACCCAGTACTTC
>TRBD1|TRBV6-2/TRBV6-3|TRBJ2-3|once
CASSKTGAGGTQYF
TGTGCCAGCAGCAAGACAGGGGCAGGGGGTACGCAGTATTTT